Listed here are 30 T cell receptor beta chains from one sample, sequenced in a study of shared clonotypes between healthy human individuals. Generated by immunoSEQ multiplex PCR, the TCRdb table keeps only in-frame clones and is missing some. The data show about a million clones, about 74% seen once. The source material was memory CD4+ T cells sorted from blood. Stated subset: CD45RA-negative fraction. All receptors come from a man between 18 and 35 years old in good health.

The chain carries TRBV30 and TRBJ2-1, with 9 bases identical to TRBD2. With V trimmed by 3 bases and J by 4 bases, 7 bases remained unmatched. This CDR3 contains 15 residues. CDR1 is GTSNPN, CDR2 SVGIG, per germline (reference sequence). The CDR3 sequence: CAWSLNSGGYNEQFF. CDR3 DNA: TGTGCCTGGAGCCTTAATAGCGGGGGTTACAATGAGCAGTTCTTC.

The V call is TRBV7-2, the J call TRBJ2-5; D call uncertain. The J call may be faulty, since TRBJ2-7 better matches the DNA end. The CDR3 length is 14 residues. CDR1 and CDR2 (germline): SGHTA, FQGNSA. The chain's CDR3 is CASSFELLSYEQYF. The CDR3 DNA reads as TGTGCCAGCAGCTTCGAACTTCTCTCCTACGAGCAGTACTTC.

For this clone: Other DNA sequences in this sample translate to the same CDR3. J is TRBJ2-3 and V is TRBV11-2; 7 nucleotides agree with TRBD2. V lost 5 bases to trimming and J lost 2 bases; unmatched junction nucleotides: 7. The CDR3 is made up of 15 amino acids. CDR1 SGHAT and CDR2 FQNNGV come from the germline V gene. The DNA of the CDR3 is TGTGCCAGCAGCATAGCGGGCGGACCCACAGATACGCAGTATTTT. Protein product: CASSIAGGPTDTQYF.

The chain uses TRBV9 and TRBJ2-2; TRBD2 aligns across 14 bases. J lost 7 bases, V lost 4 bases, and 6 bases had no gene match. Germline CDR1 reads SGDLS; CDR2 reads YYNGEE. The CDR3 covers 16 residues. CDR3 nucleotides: TGTGCCAGCAGCCTGGGACTAGCGGGGGAGGGCGGGGAGCTGTTTTTT. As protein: CASSLGLAGEGGELFF.

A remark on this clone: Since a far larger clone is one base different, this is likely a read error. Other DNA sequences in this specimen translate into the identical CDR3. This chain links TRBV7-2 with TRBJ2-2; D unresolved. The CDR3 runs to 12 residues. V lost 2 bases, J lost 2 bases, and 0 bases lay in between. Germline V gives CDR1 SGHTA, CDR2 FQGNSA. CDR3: CASSLNTGELFF. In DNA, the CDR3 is TGTGCCAGCAGCTTAAACACCGGGGAGCTGTTTTTT.

CDR3 nucleotides: TGTGCCAGCAGCTTAGCGGGGGGTAAGACGGATACGCAGTATTTT. It is translated as CASSLAGGKTDTQYF. The V call is TRBV7-2, the J call TRBJ2-3; possibly TRBD2 for D (6 bases). This CDR3 comprises 15 residues. The V and J ends lost 0 bases and 6 bases respectively, with 13 bases between them. The germline gives CDR1 SGHTA, CDR2 FQGNSA.

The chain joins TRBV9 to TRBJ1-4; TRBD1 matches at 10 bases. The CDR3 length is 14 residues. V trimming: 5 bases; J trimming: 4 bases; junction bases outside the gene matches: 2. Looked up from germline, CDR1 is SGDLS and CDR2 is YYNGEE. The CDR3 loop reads CASSRDRGNEKLFF. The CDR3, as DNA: TGTGCCAGCAGTAGGGACAGGGGTAATGAAAAACTGTTTTTT.

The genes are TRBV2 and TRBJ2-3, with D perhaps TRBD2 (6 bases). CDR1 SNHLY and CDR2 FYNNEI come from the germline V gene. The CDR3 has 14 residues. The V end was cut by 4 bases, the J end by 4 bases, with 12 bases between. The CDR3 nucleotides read TGTGCCAGCAGTGCATTGCTAGCGTCAGATACGCAGTATTTT. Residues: CASSALLASDTQYF.

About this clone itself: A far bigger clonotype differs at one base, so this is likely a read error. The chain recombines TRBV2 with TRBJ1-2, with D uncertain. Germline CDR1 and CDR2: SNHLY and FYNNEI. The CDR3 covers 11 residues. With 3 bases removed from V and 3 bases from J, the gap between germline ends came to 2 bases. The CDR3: CASSDYYGYTF. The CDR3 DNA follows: TGTGCCAGCAGTGATTACTATGGCTACACCTTC. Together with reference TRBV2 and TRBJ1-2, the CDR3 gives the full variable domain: EPEVTQTPSHQVTQMGQEVILRCVPISNHLYFYWYRQILGQKVEFLVSFYNNEISEKSEIFDDQFSVERPDGSNFTLKIRSTKLEDSAMYFCASSDYYGYTFGSGTRLTVV.

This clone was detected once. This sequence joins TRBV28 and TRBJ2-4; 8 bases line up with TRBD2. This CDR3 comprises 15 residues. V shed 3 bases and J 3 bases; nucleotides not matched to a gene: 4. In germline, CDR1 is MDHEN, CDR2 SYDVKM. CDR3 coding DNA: TGTGCCAGCAGTTTTCGCGGGGGGAACAAAAACATTCAGTACTTC. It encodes CASSFRGGNKNIQYF.

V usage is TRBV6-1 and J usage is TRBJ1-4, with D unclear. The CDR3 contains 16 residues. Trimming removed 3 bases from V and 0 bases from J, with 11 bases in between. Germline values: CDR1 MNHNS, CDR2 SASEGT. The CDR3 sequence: CASSDRRWATNEKLFF. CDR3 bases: TGTGCCAGCAGTGACCGTCGATGGGCAACTAATGAAAAACTGTTTTTT.

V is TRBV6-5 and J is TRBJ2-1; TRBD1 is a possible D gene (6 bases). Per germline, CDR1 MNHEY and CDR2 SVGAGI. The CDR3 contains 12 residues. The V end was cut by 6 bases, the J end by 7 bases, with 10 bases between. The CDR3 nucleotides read TGTGCCAGCAGCAACAGGGCAAATGAGCAGTTCTTC. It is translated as CASSNRANEQFF.

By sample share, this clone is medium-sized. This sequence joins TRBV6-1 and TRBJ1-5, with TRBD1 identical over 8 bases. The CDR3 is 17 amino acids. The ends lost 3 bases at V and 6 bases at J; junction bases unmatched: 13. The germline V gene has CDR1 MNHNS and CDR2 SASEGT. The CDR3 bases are TGTGCCAGCAGTGACAGGACAGGGTTTGGGGTGGGTCAGCCCCAGCATTTT. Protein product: CASSDRTGFGVGQPQHF.

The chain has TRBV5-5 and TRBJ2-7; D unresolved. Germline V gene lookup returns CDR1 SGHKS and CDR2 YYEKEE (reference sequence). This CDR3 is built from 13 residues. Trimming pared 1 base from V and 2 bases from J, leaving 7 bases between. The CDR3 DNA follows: TGTGCCAGCAGCTTGTGGGATACCTACGAGCAGTACTTC. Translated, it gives CASSLWDTYEQYF. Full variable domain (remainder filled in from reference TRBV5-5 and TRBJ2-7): DAGVTQSPTHLIKTRGQQVTLRCSPISGHKSVSWYQQVLGQGPQFIFQYYEKEERGRGNFPDRFSARQFPNYSSELNVNALLLGDSALYLCASSLWDTYEQYFGPGTRLTVT.

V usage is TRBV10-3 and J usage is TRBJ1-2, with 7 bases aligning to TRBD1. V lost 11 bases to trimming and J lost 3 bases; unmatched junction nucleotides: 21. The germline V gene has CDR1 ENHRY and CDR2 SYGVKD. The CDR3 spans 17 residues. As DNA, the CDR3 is TGTGCCGTACAAGACGACAGGGACATTCGAAGCGACTATGGCTACACCTTC. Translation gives CAVQDDRDIRSDYGYTF.

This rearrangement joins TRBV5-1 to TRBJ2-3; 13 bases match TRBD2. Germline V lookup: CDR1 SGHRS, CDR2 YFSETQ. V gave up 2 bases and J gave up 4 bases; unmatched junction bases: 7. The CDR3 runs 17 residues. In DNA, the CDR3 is TGCGCCAGCAGCTTAGGGACTAGCGGGGACGGATCAGATACGCAGTATTTT. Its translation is CASSLGTSGDGSDTQYF.

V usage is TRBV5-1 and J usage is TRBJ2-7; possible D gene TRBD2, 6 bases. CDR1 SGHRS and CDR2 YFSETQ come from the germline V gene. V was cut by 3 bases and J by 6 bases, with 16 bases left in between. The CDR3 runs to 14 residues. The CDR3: CASSSLGVGGEQYF. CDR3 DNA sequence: TGCGCCAGCAGCTCTCTTGGGGTGGGAGGCGAGCAGTACTTC.

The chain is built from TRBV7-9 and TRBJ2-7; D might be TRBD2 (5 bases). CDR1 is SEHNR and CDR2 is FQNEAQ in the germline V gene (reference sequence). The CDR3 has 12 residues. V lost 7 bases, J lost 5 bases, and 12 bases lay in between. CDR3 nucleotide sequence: TGTGCCAGCACCCCGGACTTTCACGAGCAGTACTTC. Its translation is CASTPDFHEQYF.

The chain's CDR3 is CAWWSYGAEAFF. CDR3 coding DNA: TGTGCCTGGTGGTCCTATGGGGCTGAAGCTTTCTTT. This chain uses TRBV30 with TRBJ1-1, with D unclear. This CDR3 has 12 residues. The ends were cut back, 5 bases at V and 6 bases at J, with 13 bases in the middle. CDR1 is GTSNPN, CDR2 SVGIG, per germline (reference sequence).

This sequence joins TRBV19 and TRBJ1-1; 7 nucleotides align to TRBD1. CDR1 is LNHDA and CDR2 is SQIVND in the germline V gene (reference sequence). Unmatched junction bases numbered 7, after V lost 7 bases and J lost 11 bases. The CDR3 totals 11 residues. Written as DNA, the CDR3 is TGTGCCAGTAATCAGGGGACAGAGGCTTTCTTT. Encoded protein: CASNQGTEAFF.

CDR3 DNA: TGCGCCAGCAGCACCGGGACAGGGGTTGTGGAGCAGTACTTC. Its protein product is CASSTGTGVVEQYF. The chain recombines TRBV5-1 with TRBJ2-7; 10 bases map to TRBD1. The CDR3 loop spans 14 amino acids. J was trimmed by 7 bases and V by 4 bases; bases with no gene match: 8. Germline assignment: CDR1 SGHRS and CDR2 YFSETQ.

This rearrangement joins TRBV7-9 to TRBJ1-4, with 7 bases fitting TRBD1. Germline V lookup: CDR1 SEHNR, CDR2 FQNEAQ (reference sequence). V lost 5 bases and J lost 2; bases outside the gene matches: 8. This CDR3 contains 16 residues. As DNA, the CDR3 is TGTGCCAGCAGCCGGGCGTGGGACAGTACTAATGAAAAACTGTTTTTT. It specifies CASSRAWDSTNEKLFF.

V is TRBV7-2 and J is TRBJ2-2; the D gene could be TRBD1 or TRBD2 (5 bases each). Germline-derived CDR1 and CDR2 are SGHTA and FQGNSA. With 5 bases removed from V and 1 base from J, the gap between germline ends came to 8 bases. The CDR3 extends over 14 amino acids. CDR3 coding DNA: TGTGCCAGCAGCGGGACGGTGAACACCGGGGAGCTGTTTTTT. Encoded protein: CASSGTVNTGELFF.

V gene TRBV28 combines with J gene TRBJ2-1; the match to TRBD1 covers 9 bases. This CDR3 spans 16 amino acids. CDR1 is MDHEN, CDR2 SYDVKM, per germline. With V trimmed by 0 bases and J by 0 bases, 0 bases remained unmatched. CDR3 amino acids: CASSLWTGGSYNEQFF. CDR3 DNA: TGTGCCAGCAGTTTATGGACAGGGGGCTCCTACAATGAGCAGTTCTTC. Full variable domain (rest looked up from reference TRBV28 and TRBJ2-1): DVKVTQSSRYLVKRTGEKVFLECVQDMDHENMFWYRQDPGLGLRLIYFSYDVKMKEKGDIPEGYSVSREKKERFSLILESASTNQTSMYLCASSLWTGGSYNEQFFGPGTRLTVL.

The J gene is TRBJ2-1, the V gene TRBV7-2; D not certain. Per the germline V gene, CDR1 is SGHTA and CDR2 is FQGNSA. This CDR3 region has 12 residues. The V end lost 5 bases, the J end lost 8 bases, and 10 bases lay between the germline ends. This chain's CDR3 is CASSRGRDEQFF. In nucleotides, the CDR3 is TGTGCCAGCAGCCGTGGACGGGATGAGCAGTTCTTC.

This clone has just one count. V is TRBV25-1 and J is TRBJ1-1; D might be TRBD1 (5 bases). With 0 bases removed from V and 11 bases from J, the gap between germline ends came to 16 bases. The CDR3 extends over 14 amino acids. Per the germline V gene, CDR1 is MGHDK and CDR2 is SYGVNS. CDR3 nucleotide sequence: TGTGCCAGCAGTGAATACAAGGGGACCCGGGGGGCTTTCTTT. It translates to CASSEYKGTRGAFF.

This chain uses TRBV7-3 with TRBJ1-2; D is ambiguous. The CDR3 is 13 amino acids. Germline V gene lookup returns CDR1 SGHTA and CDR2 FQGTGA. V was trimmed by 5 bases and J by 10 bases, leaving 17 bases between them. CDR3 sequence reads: CASSPVYGGDYTF. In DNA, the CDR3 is TGTGCCAGCAGCCCGGTGTACGGAGGTGACTACACCTTC.

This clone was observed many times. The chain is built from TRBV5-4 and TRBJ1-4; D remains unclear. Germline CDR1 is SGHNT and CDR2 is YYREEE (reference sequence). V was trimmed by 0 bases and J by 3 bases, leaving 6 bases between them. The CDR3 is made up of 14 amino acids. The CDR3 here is CASSLGVSNEKLFF. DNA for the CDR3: TGTGCCAGCAGCTTGGGGGTCTCTAATGAAAAACTGTTTTTT.

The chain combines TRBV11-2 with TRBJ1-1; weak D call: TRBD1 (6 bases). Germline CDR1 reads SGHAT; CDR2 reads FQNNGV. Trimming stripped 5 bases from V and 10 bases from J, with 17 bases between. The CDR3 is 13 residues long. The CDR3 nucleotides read TGTGCCAGCAGCCCAACAGGGCGGGAGCGAGCTTTCTTT. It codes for CASSPTGRERAFF.

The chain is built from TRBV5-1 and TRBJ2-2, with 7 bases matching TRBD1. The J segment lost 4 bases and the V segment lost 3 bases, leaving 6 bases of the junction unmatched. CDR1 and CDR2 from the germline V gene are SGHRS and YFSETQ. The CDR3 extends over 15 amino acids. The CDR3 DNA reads TGCGCCAGCAGCTCACAGGGGTTCGTCACCGGGGAGCTGTTTTTT. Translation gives CASSSQGFVTGELFF. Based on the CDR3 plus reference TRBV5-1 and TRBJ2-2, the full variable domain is KAGVTQTPRYLIKTRGQQVTLSCSPISGHRSVSWYQQTPGQGLQFLFEYFSETQRNKGNFPGRFSGRQFSNSRSEMNVSTLELGDSALYLCASSSQGFVTGELFFGEGSRLTVL.